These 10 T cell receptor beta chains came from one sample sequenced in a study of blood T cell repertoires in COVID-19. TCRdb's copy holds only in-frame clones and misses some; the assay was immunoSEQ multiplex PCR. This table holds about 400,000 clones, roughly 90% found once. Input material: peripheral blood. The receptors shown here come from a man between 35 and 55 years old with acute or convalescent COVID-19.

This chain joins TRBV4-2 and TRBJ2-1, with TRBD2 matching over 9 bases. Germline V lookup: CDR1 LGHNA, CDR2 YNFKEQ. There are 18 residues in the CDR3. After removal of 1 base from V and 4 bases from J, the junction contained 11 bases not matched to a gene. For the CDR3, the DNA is TGTGCCAGCAGCCAAGTATATCGAGCGGGGGGCAAATACAATGAGCAGTTCTTC. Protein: CASSQVYRAGGKYNEQFF.

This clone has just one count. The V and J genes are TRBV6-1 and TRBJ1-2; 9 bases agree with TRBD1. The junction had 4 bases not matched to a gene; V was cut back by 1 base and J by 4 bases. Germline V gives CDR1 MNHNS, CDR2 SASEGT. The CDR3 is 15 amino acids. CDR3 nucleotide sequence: TGTGCCAGCAGTGAAGACAGGGGGCGTATCTATGGCTACACCTTC. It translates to CASSEDRGRIYGYTF.

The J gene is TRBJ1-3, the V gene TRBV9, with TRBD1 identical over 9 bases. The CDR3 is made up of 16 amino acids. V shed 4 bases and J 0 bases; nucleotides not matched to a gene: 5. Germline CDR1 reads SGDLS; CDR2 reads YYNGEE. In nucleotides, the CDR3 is TGTGCCAGCAGCAGGGGACAGGGACTCTCTGGAAACACCATATATTTT. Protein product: CASSRGQGLSGNTIYF.

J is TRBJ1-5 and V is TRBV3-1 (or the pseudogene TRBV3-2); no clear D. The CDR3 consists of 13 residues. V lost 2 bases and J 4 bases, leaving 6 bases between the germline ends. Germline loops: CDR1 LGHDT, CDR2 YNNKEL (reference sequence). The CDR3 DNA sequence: TGTGCCAGCAGCCAATCCATTAATCAGCCCCAGCATTTT. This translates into CASSQSINQPQHF.

In DNA, the CDR3 is TGTGCCAGCAGCTCGGGGAACATTCAGTACTTC. Amino acids: CASSSGNIQYF. The chain recombines TRBV5-4 with TRBJ2-4; tentatively, D is TRBD2 (5 bases). Trimming left V 3 bases short and J 7 bases short, with 5 bases between. Germline loops: CDR1 SGHNT, CDR2 YYREEE (reference sequence). The CDR3 runs to 11 residues.

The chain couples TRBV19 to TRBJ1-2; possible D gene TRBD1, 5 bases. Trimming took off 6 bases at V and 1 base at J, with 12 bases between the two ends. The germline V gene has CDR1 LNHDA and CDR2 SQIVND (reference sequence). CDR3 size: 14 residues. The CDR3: CASSPFQGNYGYTF. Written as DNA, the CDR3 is TGTGCCAGTAGCCCCTTTCAGGGTAACTATGGCTACACCTTC.

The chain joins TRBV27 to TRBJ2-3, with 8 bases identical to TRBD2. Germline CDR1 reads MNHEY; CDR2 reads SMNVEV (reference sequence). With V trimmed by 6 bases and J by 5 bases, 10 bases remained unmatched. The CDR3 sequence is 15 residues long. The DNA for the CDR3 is TGTGCCAGCAGACAAGCGGGGGCCGGGTTAGATACGCAGTATTTT. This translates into CASRQAGAGLDTQYF.

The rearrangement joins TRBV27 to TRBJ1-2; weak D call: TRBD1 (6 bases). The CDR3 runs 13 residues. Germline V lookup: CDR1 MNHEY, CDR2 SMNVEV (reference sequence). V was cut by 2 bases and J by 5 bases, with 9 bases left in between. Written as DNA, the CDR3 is TGTGCCAGCAGTTTAGGACAGCTTTATGGCTACACCTTC. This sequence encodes CASSLGQLYGYTF.

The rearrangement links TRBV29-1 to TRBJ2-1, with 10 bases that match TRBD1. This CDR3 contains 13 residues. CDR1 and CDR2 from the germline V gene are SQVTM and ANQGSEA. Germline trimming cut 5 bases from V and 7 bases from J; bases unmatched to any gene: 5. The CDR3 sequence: CSVPGQGGNEQFF. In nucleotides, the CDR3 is TGCAGCGTTCCAGGACAGGGGGGAAATGAGCAGTTCTTC.

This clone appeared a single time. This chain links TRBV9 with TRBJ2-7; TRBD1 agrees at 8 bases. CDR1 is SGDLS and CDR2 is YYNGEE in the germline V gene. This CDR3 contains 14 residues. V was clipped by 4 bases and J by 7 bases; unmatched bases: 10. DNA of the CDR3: TGTGCCAGCAGCCCAGGACAGGGTCCCAAAGAGCAGTACTTC. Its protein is CASSPGQGPKEQYF.